These 2 T cell receptor beta chains came from one sample sequenced in a study of blood T cell repertoires in COVID-19 (dated by TCRdb to the early 2020s). Library preparation was by the immunoSEQ multiplex PCR assay. Here the immuneACCESS table is served through TCRdb, limited to in-frame sequences with V and J called. Missing clones are a known gap in these copies; in checked studies unresolved V genes cover under half, and the rest lacks a known reason. Here the sample has about 76,000 clones; 70% to 90% occur a single time. Of the sample, over 15% falls within the top ten clones. Sequencing was performed on peripheral blood. Every receptor here comes from a human donor in a cohort sampled during active COVID-19.

V and J are TRBV25-1 and TRBJ2-2, with 9 nucleotides matching TRBD2. Trimming at V came to 4 bases and at J to 9 bases, leaving 12 bases not matched to a gene. Looked up from germline, CDR1 is MGHDK and CDR2 is SYGVNS. The CDR3 is 16 amino acids. CDR3 in amino acids: CASSASGSGSERELFF. The CDR3 DNA reads TGTGCCAGCAGTGCGTCTGGTAGCGGGAGTGAGCGGGAGCTGTTTTTT.

The chain employs TRBV18 and TRBJ2-7; no reliable D call. V lost 2 bases, J lost 4 bases, and 6 bases lay in between. The CDR3 loop spans 12 amino acids. The V gene's germline CDR1 is KGHSH and CDR2 LQKENI. CDR3 protein: CASSPRQYEQYF. CDR3 DNA sequence: TGTGCCAGCTCACCAAGACAATACGAGCAGTACTTC.